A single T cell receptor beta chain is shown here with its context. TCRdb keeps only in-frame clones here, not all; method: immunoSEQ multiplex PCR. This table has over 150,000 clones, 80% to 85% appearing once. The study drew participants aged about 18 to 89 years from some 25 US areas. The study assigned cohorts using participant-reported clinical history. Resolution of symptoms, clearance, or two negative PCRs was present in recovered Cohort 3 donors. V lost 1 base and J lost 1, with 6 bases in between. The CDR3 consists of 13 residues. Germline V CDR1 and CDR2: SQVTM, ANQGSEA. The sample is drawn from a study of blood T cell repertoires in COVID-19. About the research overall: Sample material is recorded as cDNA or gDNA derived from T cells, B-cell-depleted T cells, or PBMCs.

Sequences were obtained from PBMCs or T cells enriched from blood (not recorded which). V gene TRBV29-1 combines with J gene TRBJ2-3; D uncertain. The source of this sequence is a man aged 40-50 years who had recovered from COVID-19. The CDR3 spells CSVEGLGTDTQYF. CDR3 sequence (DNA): TGCAGCGTTGAAGGTTTAGGCACAGATACGCAGTATTTT.